A selection of T cell receptor beta chains follows, all from one sample in a study of blood T cells in healthy people across ages. TCRdb used MiXCR to reprocess the 5' RACE reads, holding one entry per CDR3 protein. The table records about 1.5 million distinct CDR3 sequences, about 45% of them present only once. What was sequenced was blood. The origin of the receptors is a woman aged 18-29 years in good health. Each CDR3 is given with its conserved first and last residue. D genes are given only for firm matches. Part of the rows lack a size; the others show once, few, many or a class for expanded clones.

d_call,clone_size,v_call,j_call,cdr3_aa,cdr3_nt
TRBD1,.,TRBV6-5,TRBJ1-4,CASSYSNRGHGKLFF,TGTGCCAGCAGTTACTCGAACAGGGGGCACGGAAAACTGTTTTTT
TRBD2,.,TRBV20-1,TRBJ2-7,CSASKGAGAYEQYF,TGCAGTGCTAGTAAGGGAGCGGGGGCCTACGAGCAGTACTTC
.,.,TRBV2,TRBJ2-1,CAGQPRSYNEQFF,TGTGCCGGACAGCCCCGCTCCTACAATGAGCAGTTCTTC
.,.,TRBV20-1,TRBJ2-5,CSAPGRSQETQYF,TGCAGTGCCCCGGGACGGTCCCAAGAGACCCAGTACTTC
.,few,TRBV20-1,TRBJ2-6,CSAGGQDLYSGANVLTF,TGCAGTGCAGGGGGGCAGGATCTTTACTCTGGGGCCAACGTCCTGACTTTC
.,once,TRBV5-4,TRBJ2-7,CASSVGRETTYEQYF,TGTGCCAGCAGCGTCGGCAGGGAAACTACCTACGAGCAGTACTTC
TRBD2,many,TRBV12-3/TRBV12-4,TRBJ2-2,CASSRLAGGITGELFF,TGTGCCAGCAGTCGACTAGCGGGGGGGATAACCGGGGAGCTGTTTTTT
.,.,TRBV6-6,TRBJ2-1,CASSYSQGYEQFF,TGTGCCAGCAGTTACTCACAGGGCTATGAGCAGTTCTTC
.,.,TRBV28,TRBJ1-1,CASSLPNTRIVYEAFF,TGTGCCAGCAGTCTCCCCAACACCAGGATAGTTTATGAAGCTTTCTTT
.,.,TRBV30,TRBJ1-6,CAWSLKVFYSPLHF,TGTGCCTGGAGTCTGAAGGTTTTTTATTCACCCCTCCACTTT
.,.,TRBV28,TRBJ2-7,CASCLGGPPYEQYF,TGTGCCAGCTGCCTGGGCGGGCCTCCCTACGAGCAGTACTTC
.,.,TRBV7-9,TRBJ2-5,CASSLMGLGYNEQYF,TGTGCCAGCAGCTTAATGGGGTTAGGCTACAATGAGCAGTACTTC
.,.,TRBV6-6,TRBJ1-5,CASSPDQGGDQPQHF,TGTGCCAGCAGCCCGGACCAGGGTGGAGATCAGCCCCAGCATTTT
.,.,TRBV20-1,TRBJ1-4,CSARDIRTLFF,TGCAGTGCTAGAGACATCCGGACCTTGTTTTTT
.,.,TRBV30,TRBJ1-1,CAWRPYGARGKTFF,TGTGCCTGGAGGCCTTACGGGGCCCGGGGTAAAACTTTCTTT
.,.,TRBV7-9,TRBJ1-2,CASSINTGTHYGYTF,TGTGCCAGCAGCATAAATACAGGGACCCACTATGGCTACACCTTC
.,.,TRBV19,TRBJ1-4,CASSPQETTNEKLFF,TGTGCCAGTAGTCCACAGGAAACAACTAATGAAAAACTGTTTTTT
.,once,TRBV29-1,TRBJ2-2,CSVRPSVYTGELFF,TGCAGCGTTCGACCTAGCGTATACACCGGGGAGCTGTTTTTT
TRBD1,.,TRBV18,TRBJ1-2,CASSLRDRVNYGYTF,TGTGCCAGCTCACTCCGGGACAGGGTTAACTATGGCTACACCTTC
.,.,TRBV27,TRBJ2-3,CASSSGTLIFTDTQYF,TGTGCCAGCAGTTCGGGGACCTTGATTTTCACAGATACGCAGTATTTT
.,.,TRBV18,TRBJ1-2,CTSSPPGGYDYGYTF,TGTACCAGCTCACCACCCGGGGGCTATGACTATGGCTACACCTTC
.,few,TRBV4-3,TRBJ2-3,CASSQGASPGLVTQYF,TGCGCCAGCAGCCAAGGGGCTAGTCCGGGTCTCGTTACGCAGTATTTT
.,.,TRBV3-1,TRBJ2-1,CASSQVRFGRDNEQFF,TGTGCCAGCAGCCAAGTGCGGTTTGGCAGGGACAATGAGCAGTTCTTC
TRBD1,many,TRBV11-1,TRBJ1-1,CASSYQQGTTEAFF,TGTGCCAGCAGCTATCAACAGGGGACGACTGAAGCTTTCTTT
.,.,TRBV28,TRBJ1-5,CASSFPTWNQPQHF,TGTGCCAGCAGTTTCCCGACCTGGAATCAGCCCCAGCATTTT
.,few,TRBV29-1,TRBJ2-3,CSVGLARDTDTQYF,TGCAGCGTCGGACTGGCAAGGGACACAGATACGCAGTATTTT
.,few,TRBV7-2,TRBJ2-7,CASSLRNSGSYEQYF,TGTGCCAGCAGCTTAAGGAATTCGGGCTCCTACGAGCAGTACTTC
.,.,TRBV11-2,TRBJ1-6,CASSPWEDNSPLHF,TGTGCCAGCAGCCCTTGGGAGGATAATTCACCCCTCCACTTT
TRBD1,.,TRBV6-5,TRBJ1-2,CASRYRGVGDYTF,TGTGCCAGCAGATACAGGGGAGTTGGTGACTACACCTTC
.,.,TRBV5-5,TRBJ2-1,CASSLAWGDEQFF,TGTGCCAGCAGCTTGGCCTGGGGGGATGAGCAGTTCTTC
.,few,TRBV7-9,TRBJ2-7,CASSSTTGAPYEQYF,TGTGCCAGCAGCTCTACGACAGGAGCCCCATACGAGCAGTACTTC
TRBD1,many,TRBV2,TRBJ1-1,CASHYQGDTEAFF,TGTGCCAGCCACTATCAGGGGGACACTGAAGCTTTCTTT
TRBD1,few,TRBV7-2,TRBJ1-1,CASSSWDRRDTEAFF,TGTGCCAGCAGCTCTTGGGACAGGCGGGACACTGAAGCTTTCTTT
.,.,TRBV27,TRBJ2-7,CASSLVPPTDAYYNEQYF,TGTGCCAGCAGTTTAGTCCCCCCGACAGACGCCTACTACAATGAGCAGTACTTC
TRBD1,.,TRBV27,TRBJ2-7,CASSMRDRGYEQYF,TGTGCCAGCAGCATGAGGGACAGGGGGTACGAGCAGTACTTC
TRBD1,.,TRBV2,TRBJ2-3,CASRKDRFTDTQYF,TGTGCCAGCAGGAAGGACAGGTTCACAGATACGCAGTATTTT
TRBD2,.,TRBV29-1,TRBJ2-3,CSNSGGSGDTQYF,TGCAGCAACAGCGGGGGCAGTGGAGATACGCAGTATTTT
.,once,TRBV4-1,TRBJ1-2,CASSQGWESGYTF,TGCGCCAGCAGCCAAGGCTGGGAAAGTGGCTACACCTTC
.,.,TRBV20-1,TRBJ2-4,CGARTNLAKNIQYF,TGCGGTGCTAGGACGAATCTAGCCAAAAACATTCAGTACTTC
.,.,TRBV7-2,TRBJ1-5,CASSFSRASNQPQHF,TGTGCCAGCAGCTTTTCCAGGGCCAGCAACCAGCCCCAGCATTTT
.,few,TRBV7-9,TRBJ2-1,CASSLASTPQREQFF,TGTGCCAGCAGCTTGGCTAGCACCCCTCAGAGAGAGCAGTTCTTC
.,.,TRBV20-1,TRBJ2-6,CSAKTGSGANVLTF,TGCAGTGCTAAAACAGGGTCTGGGGCCAACGTCCTGACTTTC
TRBD1,.,TRBV6-6,TRBJ1-6,CASSYGQGFNSPLHF,TGTGCCAGCAGTTACGGACAGGGTTTTAATTCACCCCTCCACTTT
TRBD1,many,TRBV20-1,TRBJ1-2,CSAQGGDSGNYGYTF,TGCAGTGCCCAGGGAGGGGACAGTGGTAACTATGGCTACACCTTC